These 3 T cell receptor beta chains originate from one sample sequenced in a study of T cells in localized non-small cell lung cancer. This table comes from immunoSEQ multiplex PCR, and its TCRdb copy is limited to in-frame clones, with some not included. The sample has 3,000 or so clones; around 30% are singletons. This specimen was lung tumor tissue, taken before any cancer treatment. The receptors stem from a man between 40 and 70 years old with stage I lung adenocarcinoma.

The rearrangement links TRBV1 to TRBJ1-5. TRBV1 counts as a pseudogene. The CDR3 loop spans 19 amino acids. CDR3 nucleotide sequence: TGCGCCAGCAGCCAAGGCTCTTCAGGGTCGGGAAATAGCAATCAGCCCCAGCATTTT. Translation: CASSQGSSGSGNSNQPQHF.

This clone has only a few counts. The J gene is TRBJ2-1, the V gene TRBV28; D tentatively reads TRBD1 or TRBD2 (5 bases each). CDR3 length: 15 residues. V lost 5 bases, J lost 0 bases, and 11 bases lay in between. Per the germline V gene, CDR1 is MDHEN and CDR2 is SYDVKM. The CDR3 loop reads CASSRGAASYNEQFF. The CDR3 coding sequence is TGTGCCAGCAGTCGAGGGGCGGCCTCCTACAATGAGCAGTTCTTC.

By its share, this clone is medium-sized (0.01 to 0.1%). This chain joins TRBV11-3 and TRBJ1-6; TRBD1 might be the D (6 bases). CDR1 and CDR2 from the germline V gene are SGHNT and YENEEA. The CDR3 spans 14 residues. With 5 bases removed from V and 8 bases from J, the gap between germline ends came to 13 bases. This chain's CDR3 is CASSPTGADSPLHF. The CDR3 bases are TGTGCCAGCAGCCCGACGGGGGCCGATTCACCCCTCCACTTT.